Described below is a single T cell receptor (beta chain) sequence and its context. Its antigen remains unidentified. The sample is drawn from a study of response to subunit inactivated influenza vaccine. Notes on the study in general: The authors suggested that every seasonal influenza vaccination recruits few new T cells.

TCRdb re-called the RT-PCR reads through MiXCR, storing one row per CDR3 protein. Among a few hundred thousand distinct CDR3 sequences listed, approximately 21% were seen once. The CDR3 loop spans 15 amino acids. Germline V CDR1 and CDR2: SGHTA, FQGNSA. The V end was cut by 1 base, the J end by 2 bases, with 12 bases between. The TCR originated in a man aged 45-69 years who received an inactivated influenza vaccine. V usage is TRBV7-2 and J usage is TRBJ2-7; D may be TRBD1 (5 bases). The material sequenced was PBMCs from blood, taken approximately 22 months after vaccination. CDR3: CASSLGHTGAYEQYF. The CDR3 DNA reads as TGTGCCAGCAGCTTAGGTCATACAGGAGCCTACGAGCAGTACTTC. The full variable domain, its missing parts supplied by reference TRBV7-2 and TRBJ2-7, is GAGVSQSPSNKVTEKGKDVELRCDPISGHTALYWYRQSLGQGLEFLIYFQGNSAPDKSGLPSDRFSAERTGGSVSTLTIQRTQQEDSAVYLCASSLGHTGAYEQYFGPGTRLTVT.